Presented here are 6 T cell receptor beta chains from one specimen sequenced in a study of technical replicates of blood from a handful of donors. Using immunoSEQ multiplex PCR, the repertoire was profiled, and TCRdb retains in-frame clones only, with some absent. The sample consists of some 83,000 clones, 90% to 95% of them appearing once. Material for sequencing was T cells isolated from PBMCs. Every receptor here comes from a human donor in good health.

The rearrangement joins TRBV10-2 to TRBJ1-2; no clear D gene. Looked up from germline, CDR1 is WSHSY and CDR2 is SAAADI. The V end lost 0 bases, the J end lost 2 bases, and 4 bases lay between the germline ends. This CDR3 region has 13 residues. CDR3 loop: CASSESQNYGYTF. In nucleotides, the CDR3 is TGCGCCAGCAGTGAGTCGCAGAACTATGGCTACACCTTC.

CDR3 in amino acids: CASSPPGQGYDGYTF. In DNA form, the CDR3 reads TGTGCCAGCTCACCACCGGGACAGGGATACGATGGCTACACCTTC. This chain uses TRBV18 with TRBJ1-2; 9 nucleotides match TRBD1. V trimming: 0 bases; J trimming: 6 bases; junction bases outside the gene matches: 5. Germline V gene data show CDR1 as KGHSH and CDR2 as LQKENI. The CDR3 runs to 15 residues.

This clone was recorded a few times. The genes are TRBV30 and TRBJ1-1; 8 bases are a match to TRBD1. V lost 3 bases and J lost 1; bases outside the gene matches: 7. Germline-derived CDR1 and CDR2 are GTSNPN and SVGIG (reference sequence). The CDR3 totals 15 residues. Here the CDR3 DNA reads TGTGCCTGGAGGAGGAGACAGGGGCAGAACACTGAAGCTTTCTTT. Its translation is CAWRRRQGQNTEAFF.

The CDR3 DNA reads TGTGCCAGCAGCCCACTTATTGGGGGGGGGAACACTGAAGCTTTCTTT. It yields the protein CASSPLIGGGNTEAFF. V and J are TRBV7-9 and TRBJ1-1, with D possibly matching TRBD1 (5 bases). CDR1 and CDR2 from the germline V gene are SEHNR and FQNEAQ (reference sequence). Between the trimmed V and J ends, which lost 5 bases and 1 base, there was a span of 17 bases. CDR3 length: 16 amino acids.

This chain joins TRBV21-1 and TRBJ1-1; TRBD1, the table's D call, was not compared with the DNA. TRBV21-1 is given as a pseudogene. CDR3 length: 15 amino acids. CDR3 region: CASYSRGQKNTEAFF. As DNA, the CDR3 is TGTGCCAGCTACTCCAGGGGGCAGAAGAACACTGAAGCTTTCTTT.

For the CDR3, the DNA is TGTGCCAGCACCGGACAGAACTACCAAGAGACCCAGTACTTC. It encodes CASTGQNYQETQYF. V is TRBV6-6 and J is TRBJ2-5; D might be TRBD1 (6 bases). The CDR3 spans 14 residues. Germline CDR1 and CDR2: MNHNY and SVGAGI (reference sequence). V shed 7 bases and J shed 0 bases, with 12 bases lying between them.